Below are 31 T cell receptor beta chains sequenced from a single sample in a study of PD-L1 blockade in urothelial cancer (dated by TCRdb to 2016 to 2017). Libraries were built with the immunoSEQ multiplex PCR assay. TCRdb stores this immuneACCESS table with in-frame sequences only. Part of the clones is absent; in the studies checked, under half of the shortfall reflects unresolved V genes, and no reason is known for the rest. The sample table contains 70,000 or so clones; only one count was recorded for 90% of them. The ten biggest clones cover 4.5% to 5% of the sample. This sample's time point label indicates: pretreatment peripheral blood. The specimen comprised PBMCs, sampled around atezolizumab (anti-PD-L1) treatment. These receptors were obtained from a man between 65 and 79 years old with urothelial cancer.

The genes are TRBV10-1 and TRBJ2-7; no reliable D call. Trimming pared 3 bases from V and 4 bases from J, leaving 13 bases between. The CDR3 is 14 amino acids. From germline, CDR1 is WNHNN and CDR2 SYGVQD (reference sequence). DNA for the CDR3: TGCGCCAGCAGTGATCCGCGTGCCCCATACGAGCAGTACTTC. The encoded protein is CASSDPRAPYEQYF.

This CDR3 is CASSPLAGANVLTF. The CDR3 region has the DNA TGTGCCAGCAGCCCGCTAGCTGGGGCCAACGTCCTGACTTTC. The V gene is TRBV11-2, the J gene TRBJ2-6; D ambiguous. This CDR3 is 14 amino acids long. Germline assignment: CDR1 SGHAT and CDR2 FQNNGV. V dropped 5 bases and J dropped 2 bases, with 7 bases sitting between them.

V gene TRBV14 combines with J gene TRBJ2-5, with TRBD1 matching 10 bases. CDR1 is SGHDN, CDR2 FVKESK, per germline. With V trimmed by 4 bases and J by 5 bases, 4 bases remained unmatched. This CDR3 has 14 residues. The DNA of the CDR3 is TGTGCCAGCAGCCCCCGGACAGGGGGGGAGACCCAGTACTTC. Translation gives CASSPRTGGETQYF.

The V and J genes are TRBV5-1 and TRBJ2-7, with a weak D call TRBD2 (6 bases). Trimming removed 3 bases at V and 0 bases at J, with 13 bases between. The germline CDR1 and CDR2 sequences are SGHRS and YFSETQ. The CDR3 is 15 amino acids. The CDR3 nucleotides read TGCGCCAGCAGCTCCTTGGAGGGTGTCTCCTACGAGCAGTACTTC. Amino acid sequence: CASSSLEGVSYEQYF.

The J gene is TRBJ2-7, the V gene TRBV7-2; TRBD2 agrees at 7 bases. Germline V lookup: CDR1 SGHTA, CDR2 FQGNSA. The CDR3 spans 16 residues. V dropped 3 bases and J dropped 2; count of bases not matched to a gene: 10. CDR3 nucleotide sequence: TGTGCCAGCAGCTTGGCGGGGAGCGGGGCTACCTACGAGCAGTACTTC. Protein sequence: CASSLAGSGATYEQYF.

This chain connects TRBV18 to TRBJ2-3; possible D gene TRBD1, 6 bases. V lost 3 bases and J 4 bases, leaving 11 bases between the germline ends. The germline V gene has CDR1 KGHSH and CDR2 LQKENI. This CDR3 has 14 amino acids. The CDR3 here is CASSPQGSADTQYF. The CDR3 DNA follows: TGTGCCAGCTCACCGCAGGGGTCCGCAGATACGCAGTATTTT.

This chain links TRBV27 with TRBJ1-2; possibly TRBD1 for D (6 bases). The CDR3 contains 20 residues. V was cut by 3 bases and J by 9 bases, with 35 bases left in between. The germline gives CDR1 MNHEY, CDR2 SMNVEV (reference sequence). Written as DNA, the CDR3 is TGTGCCAGCAGTTTTTATGGTTCTGGCCAAACAGGGTTACCCTATGGTCGCTACACCTTC. Translating gives CASSFYGSGQTGLPYGRYTF.

This chain uses TRBV6-1 with TRBJ2-5, with TRBD2 as a possible D gene (6 bases). Germline V gives CDR1 MNHNS, CDR2 SASEGT. There are 13 residues in the CDR3. Between the trimmed V and J ends, which lost 6 bases and 3 bases, there was a span of 11 bases. CDR3 in DNA: TGTGCCAGCAGAACGCAGCGGGAAGAGACCCAGTACTTC. This gives the protein CASRTQREETQYF.

This chain connects TRBV9 to TRBJ2-7; perhaps TRBD2 as D (6 bases). V was trimmed by 6 bases and J by 5 bases, leaving 15 bases between them. This CDR3 is 13 amino acids long. CDR1 and CDR2 from the germline V gene are SGDLS and YYNGEE. The CDR3 nucleotides are TGTGCCAGCACCTGGACCGGGAGCGACGAGCAGTACTTC. Translating it yields CASTWTGSDEQYF.

This clone was recorded a few times. The chain has TRBV5-1 and TRBJ2-5, with 14 bases fitting TRBD2. This CDR3 has 16 amino acids. Germline V gene sequence: CDR1 SGHRS, CDR2 YFSETQ. The V and J ends lost 3 bases and 4 bases, in that order; junction bases with no gene match: 5. The CDR3 nucleotides read TGCGCCAGCAGCTACCCCGGACTAGCGGGAGGAGAGACCCAGTACTTC. It encodes CASSYPGLAGGETQYF. Together with reference TRBV5-1 and TRBJ2-5, the CDR3 gives the full variable domain: KAGVTQTPRYLIKTRGQQVTLSCSPISGHRSVSWYQQTPGQGLQFLFEYFSETQRNKGNFPGRFSGRQFSNSRSEMNVSTLELGDSALYLCASSYPGLAGGETQYFGPGTRLLVL.

The chain links TRBV6-1 to TRBJ1-3, with D possibly TRBD1 on 5 matching bases. V shed 9 bases and J shed 1 base, with 16 bases lying between them. This CDR3 is built from 15 residues. Germline values: CDR1 MNHNS, CDR2 SASEGT. This CDR3 reads CASMTVFQSGNTIYF. As DNA, the CDR3 is TGTGCCAGTATGACAGTTTTTCAATCTGGAAACACCATATATTTT.

The chain has TRBV6-6 and TRBJ1-5; D ambiguous. The CDR3 length is 15 residues. Per germline, CDR1 MNHNY and CDR2 SVGAGI (reference sequence). V gave up 2 bases and J gave up 2 bases, with 10 bases separating them. The CDR3 sequence is CASSYPSRGNQPQHF. The CDR3 nucleotides are TGTGCCAGCAGTTACCCCTCGCGGGGCAATCAGCCCCAGCATTTT.

The V gene is TRBV7-8, the J gene TRBJ1-1; 7 bases align to TRBD1. Trimming cost V 5 bases and J 5 bases; bases outside gene matches: 5. The CDR3 runs 13 residues. Germline loops: CDR1 SGHVS, CDR2 FQNEAQ. The CDR3 DNA reads TGTGCCAGCAGCCCAGGGGGATGGACTGAAGCTTTCTTT. It is translated as CASSPGGWTEAFF.

The chain employs TRBV5-1 and TRBJ2-7, with a tentative D call TRBD2 (5 bases). The CDR3 sequence is 14 residues long. Trimming left V 3 bases short and J 2 bases short, with 12 bases between. Germline CDR1 is SGHRS and CDR2 is YFSETQ. The CDR3 region is CASSSSGVPYEQYF. In nucleotides, the CDR3 is TGCGCCAGCAGCTCGTCCGGGGTACCCTACGAGCAGTACTTC.

Only a few counts were recorded for this clone. The chain employs TRBV6-1 and TRBJ1-5, with D perhaps matching TRBD1 (6 bases). Germline loops: CDR1 MNHNS, CDR2 SASEGT. CDR3 length equals 13 residues. Trimming took off 6 bases at V and 5 bases at J, with 11 bases between the two ends. This CDR3 reads CASRTYRDQPQHF. The CDR3 DNA follows: TGTGCCAGCAGGACGTACAGGGATCAGCCCCAGCATTTT.

This chain joins TRBV6-6 and TRBJ2-2; the D gene is possibly TRBD2 (5 bases). V was shortened by 6 bases and J by 5 bases, with 16 bases between the two germline ends. The CDR3 sequence is 15 residues long. Germline V gene sequence: CDR1 MNHNY, CDR2 SVGAGI (reference sequence). CDR3 in DNA: TGTGCCAGCAGCCCCCCAGCGACGGGGACCGGGGAGCTGTTTTTT. Its protein is CASSPPATGTGELFF.

This chain uses TRBV5-4 with TRBJ2-5; D is unclear. The CDR3 has 15 residues. V shed 4 bases and J shed 5 bases, with 18 bases lying between them. Germline assignment: CDR1 SGHNT and CDR2 YYREEE (reference sequence). CDR3 residues: CASSTPLAATETQYF. CDR3 coding DNA: TGTGCCAGCAGCACCCCCCTTGCGGCGACTGAGACCCAGTACTTC.

The rearrangement joins TRBV5-1 to TRBJ2-3, with D tentatively TRBD2 (5 bases). CDR1 is SGHRS, CDR2 YFSETQ, per germline. This CDR3 contains 16 residues. Trimming removed 0 bases at V and 0 bases at J, with 11 bases between. The CDR3 DNA reads as TGCGCCAGCAGCTTGGCCCTTCAGCGGAGCACAGATACGCAGTATTTT. It yields the protein CASSLALQRSTDTQYF.

The genes are TRBV6-5 and TRBJ2-2; possibly TRBD2 for D (6 bases). This CDR3 comprises 13 residues. The germline gives CDR1 MNHEY, CDR2 SVGAGI. V lost 7 bases and J lost 8, with 14 bases in between. CDR3: CASTRGRGGELFF. CDR3 nucleotide sequence: TGTGCCAGCACCCGGGGTCGGGGGGGGGAGCTGTTTTTT.

CDR3: CASSSGTTKYF. In DNA, the CDR3 is TGTGCCAGCAGTTCCGGGACTACCAAGTACTTC. The chain links TRBV6-5 to TRBJ2-7; 7 positions match TRBD2. The germline V gene has CDR1 MNHEY and CDR2 SVGAGI. V lost 4 bases, J lost 11 bases, and 5 bases stayed unmatched. CDR3 size: 11 residues.

The chain recombines TRBV28 with TRBJ1-1; 9 bases fit TRBD1. Germline CDR1 reads MDHEN; CDR2 reads SYDVKM. V shed 5 bases and J 1 base; nucleotides not matched to a gene: 2. The CDR3 runs to 14 residues. CDR3: CASSLTGGNTEAFF. CDR3 DNA: TGTGCCAGCAGTCTGACAGGGGGGAACACTGAAGCTTTCTTT.

The chain combines TRBV28 with TRBJ2-7; D remains ambiguous. With 6 bases removed from V and 0 bases from J, the gap between germline ends came to 12 bases. The CDR3 contains 14 residues. The germline V gene has CDR1 MDHEN and CDR2 SYDVKM. CDR3 in amino acids: CASSKDSSSYEQYF. The CDR3 DNA reads TGTGCCAGCAGCAAAGACTCAAGCTCCTACGAGCAGTACTTC. Combining the CDR3 with reference TRBV28 and TRBJ2-7 gives the whole variable domain DVKVTQSSRYLVKRTGEKVFLECVQDMDHENMFWYRQDPGLGLRLIYFSYDVKMKEKGDIPEGYSVSREKKERFSLILESASTNQTSMYLCASSKDSSSYEQYFGPGTRLTVT.

CDR3 DNA: TGTGCCTGGACTACGGGAAGCTCCTACAATGAGCAGTTCTTC. Its protein is CAWTTGSSYNEQFF. The chain employs TRBV30 and TRBJ2-1; possibly TRBD2 for D (5 bases). The V gene lost 4 bases and the J gene lost 0 bases, with 10 bases spanning the gap. Germline loops: CDR1 GTSNPN, CDR2 SVGIG (reference sequence). The CDR3 length is 14 residues.

The gene calls are TRBV10-3 and TRBJ2-2; D remains unclear. The V gene's germline CDR1 is ENHRY and CDR2 SYGVKD. Trimming took off 10 bases at V and 6 bases at J, with 21 bases between the two ends. The CDR3 extends over 15 amino acids. This CDR3 is CATSPLELSAGELFF. The CDR3 DNA is TGTGCCACCTCCCCGTTAGAGCTGTCGGCCGGGGAGCTGTTTTTT.

Only one count was recorded for this clone. This chain uses TRBV6-5 with TRBJ1-2; 7 nucleotides line up with TRBD1. The germline gives CDR1 MNHEY, CDR2 SVGAGI. V lost 6 bases and J lost 5; bases outside the gene matches: 9. The CDR3 is 14 amino acids. As DNA, the CDR3 is TGTGCCAGCAGGGGACCGGGACAGCGGTATGGCTACACCTTC. It yields the protein CASRGPGQRYGYTF.

This chain uses TRBV11-2 with TRBJ2-1; 10 bases map to TRBD2. Germline V gene data show CDR1 as SGHAT and CDR2 as FQNNGV. The CDR3 has 16 amino acids. The V and J ends lost 2 bases and 8 bases, in that order; junction bases with no gene match: 9. CDR3 region: CASSLNGPSGRYEQFF. As DNA, the CDR3 is TGTGCCAGCAGCTTAAATGGTCCTAGCGGGAGATATGAGCAGTTCTTC.

The chain has TRBV2 and TRBJ2-4; 8 nucleotides align to TRBD2. Germline CDR1 is SNHLY and CDR2 is FYNNEI. The V segment lost 4 bases and the J segment 3 bases; nucleotides outside the gene matches: 2. The CDR3 spans 14 residues. The CDR3 is CASSVAGGKNIQYF. CDR3 nucleotides: TGTGCCAGCAGTGTGGCGGGGGGCAAAAACATTCAGTACTTC. The variable domain in full, completed from reference TRBV2 and TRBJ2-4, reads EPEVTQTPSHQVTQMGQEVILRCVPISNHLYFYWYRQILGQKVEFLVSFYNNEISEKSEIFDDQFSVERPDGSNFTLKIRSTKLEDSAMYFCASSVAGGKNIQYFGAGTRLSVL.

J is TRBJ1-1 and V is TRBV7-6, with D tentatively TRBD1 (6 bases). The CDR3 covers 13 residues. V shed 5 bases and J shed 3 bases, with 10 bases lying between them. Germline V gives CDR1 SGHVS, CDR2 FNYEAQ. Here the CDR3 DNA reads TGTGCCAGCAGCCAAACAGGGTACACTGAAGCTTTCTTT. As protein: CASSQTGYTEAFF.

The chain is built from TRBV5-1 and TRBJ2-3; tentatively, D is TRBD2 (6 bases). CDR1 is SGHRS, CDR2 YFSETQ, per germline. The CDR3 extends over 14 amino acids. Between the trimmed V and J ends, which lost 2 bases and 1 base, there was a span of 8 bases. The CDR3, as DNA: TGCGCCAGCAGCTTTGGAGGGCGCACAGATACGCAGTATTTT. It encodes CASSFGGRTDTQYF.

This chain links TRBV28 with TRBJ2-3; TRBD1 might be the D (5 bases). Trimming removed 2 bases at V and 4 bases at J, with 10 bases between. The V gene's germline CDR1 is MDHEN and CDR2 SYDVKM. The CDR3 sequence is 14 residues long. The CDR3 spells CASSLGQGADTQYF. The CDR3 coding sequence is TGTGCCAGCAGTTTAGGGCAGGGCGCAGATACGCAGTATTTT.

This clone was observed a few times. This chain links TRBV15 with TRBJ2-5, with 8 bases identical to TRBD2. The CDR3 totals 16 residues. V was pared by 0 bases and J by 3 bases, with 6 bases of the junction left unmatched. The germline V gene encodes CDR1 LNHNV and CDR2 YYDKDF (reference sequence). The CDR3 DNA reads as TGTGCCACCAGCAGAGATTCGGCAGCGGGAGAAGAGACCCAGTACTTC. Protein product: CATSRDSAAGEETQYF.